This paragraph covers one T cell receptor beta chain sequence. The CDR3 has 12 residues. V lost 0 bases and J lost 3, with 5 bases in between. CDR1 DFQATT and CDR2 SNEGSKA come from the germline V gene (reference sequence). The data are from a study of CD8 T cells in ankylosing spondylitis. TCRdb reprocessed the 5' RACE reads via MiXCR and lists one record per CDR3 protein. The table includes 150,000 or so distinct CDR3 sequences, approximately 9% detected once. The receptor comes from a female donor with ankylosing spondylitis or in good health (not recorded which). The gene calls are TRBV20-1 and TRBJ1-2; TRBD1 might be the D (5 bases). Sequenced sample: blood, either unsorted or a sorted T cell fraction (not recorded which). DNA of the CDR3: TGCAGTGCTAGAGAACAGGACTATGGCTACACCTTC. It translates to CSAREQDYGYTF.